This T cell receptor (beta chain) was recorded in a study of T cell responses to AZD1222 COVID-19 vaccine. On this clone: Its cognate antigen is unknown.

General observations from the study: Every sample of the repertoires postdated the peak T cell response. When two AZD1222 doses had been given, Spike-specific TCR breadth and depth rose. Clonal diversity was possibly underestimated, and the donors were mostly white British, with more females. Spike-wide coverage was observed for vaccine-associated CD4 TCRs, with dominant responses at 160-218 and 743-854.

Repertoires were generated with immunoSEQ multiplex PCR, while TCRdb's copy carries only in-frame clones and drops some. The sample has over 150,000 clones; 70% to 90% are singletons. This CDR3 contains 12 residues. Deletions cut 3 bases from V and 8 bases from J, with 10 bases between. This chain uses TRBV12-3 or TRBV12-4 with TRBJ1-2; D is ambiguous. The sequence was collected from an adult who received the AZD1222 COVID-19 vaccine. Sequencing used peripheral blood, obtained 28 days after the second AZD1222 dose. The CDR3 spells CASSLSGIGYTF. The CDR3, as DNA: TGTGCCAGCAGTTTGTCGGGCATAGGCTACACCTTC.